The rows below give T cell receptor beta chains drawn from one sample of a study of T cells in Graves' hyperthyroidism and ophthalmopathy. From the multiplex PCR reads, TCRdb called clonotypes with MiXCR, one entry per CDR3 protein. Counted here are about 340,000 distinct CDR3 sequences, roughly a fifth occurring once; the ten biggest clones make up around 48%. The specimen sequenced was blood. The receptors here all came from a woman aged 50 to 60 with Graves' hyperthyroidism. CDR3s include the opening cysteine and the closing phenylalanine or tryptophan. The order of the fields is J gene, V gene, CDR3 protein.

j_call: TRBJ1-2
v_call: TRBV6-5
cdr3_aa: CASSYPGGYGYTF

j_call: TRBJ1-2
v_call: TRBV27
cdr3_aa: CASSSPPRGYTF

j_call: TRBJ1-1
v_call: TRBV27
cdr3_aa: CASSLSTGMGGTTEAFF

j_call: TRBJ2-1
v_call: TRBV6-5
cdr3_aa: CASSSAWGSYNEQFF

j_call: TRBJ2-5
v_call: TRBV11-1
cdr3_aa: CASSFGGAETQYF

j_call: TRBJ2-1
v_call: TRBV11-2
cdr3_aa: CASSLRAGGRGNEQFF

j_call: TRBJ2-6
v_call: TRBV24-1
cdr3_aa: CATGREVAGANVLTF

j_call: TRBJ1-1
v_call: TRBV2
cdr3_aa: CASSHPTRMNTEAFF

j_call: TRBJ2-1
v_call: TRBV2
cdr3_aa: CASTRLAGVPDEQFF

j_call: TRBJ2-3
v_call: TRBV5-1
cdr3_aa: CASSLGTESDTQYF

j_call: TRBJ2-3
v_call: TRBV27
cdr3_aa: CASSRGLLTDTQYF

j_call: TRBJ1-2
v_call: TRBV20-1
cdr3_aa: CSARGNSRGYTF

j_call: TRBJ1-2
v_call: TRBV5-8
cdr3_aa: CASSMDSNYGYTF

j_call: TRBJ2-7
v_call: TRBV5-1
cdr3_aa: CASSRATGTYEQYF

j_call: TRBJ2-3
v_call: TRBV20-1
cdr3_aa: CSARSGRTSGTDTQYF

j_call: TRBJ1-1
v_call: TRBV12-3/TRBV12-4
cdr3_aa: CASIHGGGRTNTEAFF

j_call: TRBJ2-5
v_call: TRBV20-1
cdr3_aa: CSAKKRGRETQYF

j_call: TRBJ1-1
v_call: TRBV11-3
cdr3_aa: CASSLDLVVTGAFF

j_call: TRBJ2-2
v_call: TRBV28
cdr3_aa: CASGPRQGGGTGELFF

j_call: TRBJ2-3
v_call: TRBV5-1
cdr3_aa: CASSYVGGRLFTDTQYF

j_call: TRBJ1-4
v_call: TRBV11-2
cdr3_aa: CASSSGATNEKLFF

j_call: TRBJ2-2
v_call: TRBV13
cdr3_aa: CASSPRTSGVQGGELFF

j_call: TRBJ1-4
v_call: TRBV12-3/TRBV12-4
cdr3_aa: CASSFKGLPNEKLFF

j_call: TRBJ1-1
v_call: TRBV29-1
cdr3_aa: CSVERGPNTEAFF

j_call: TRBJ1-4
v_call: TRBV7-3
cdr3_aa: CASSPQGGGHEKLFF

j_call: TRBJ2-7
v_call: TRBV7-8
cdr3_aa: CASSLEGPGYEQYF

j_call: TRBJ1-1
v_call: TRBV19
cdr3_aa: CASSMIQNTEAFF

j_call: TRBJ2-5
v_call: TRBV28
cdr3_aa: CASSLLVRNQETQYF

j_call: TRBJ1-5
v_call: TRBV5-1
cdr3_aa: CASKAGFDQPQHF

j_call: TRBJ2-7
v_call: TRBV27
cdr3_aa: CASSSDRVSYEQYF

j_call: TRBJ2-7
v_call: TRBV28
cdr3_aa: CASSLQIHEQYF

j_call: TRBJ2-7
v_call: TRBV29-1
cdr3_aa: CSVEDRGYEQYF

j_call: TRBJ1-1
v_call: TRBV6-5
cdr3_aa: CASSYNGNTEAFF

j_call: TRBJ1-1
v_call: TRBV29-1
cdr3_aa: CSVSPGTVNTEAFF

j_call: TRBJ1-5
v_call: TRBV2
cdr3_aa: CASSDGQGGQPQHF

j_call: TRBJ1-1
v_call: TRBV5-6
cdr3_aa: CASSPNFQGEVTEAFF

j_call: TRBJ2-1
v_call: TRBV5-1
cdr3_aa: CASSLDLAGAWNEQFF

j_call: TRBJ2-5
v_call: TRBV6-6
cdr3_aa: CASSYLSRGEGWETQYF

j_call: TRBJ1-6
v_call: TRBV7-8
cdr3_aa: CASSLRTSPNSPLHF

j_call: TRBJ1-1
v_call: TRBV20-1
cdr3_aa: CSARGHGEAFF

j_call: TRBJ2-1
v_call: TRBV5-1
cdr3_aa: CASSLGLQVNEQFF

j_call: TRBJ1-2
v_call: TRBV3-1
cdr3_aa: CASSQGPPGLSYTF

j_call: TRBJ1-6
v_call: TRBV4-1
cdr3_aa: CASSRDRPYNSPLHF

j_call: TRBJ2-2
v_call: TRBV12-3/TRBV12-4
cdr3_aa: CASRKGQADPTGELFF

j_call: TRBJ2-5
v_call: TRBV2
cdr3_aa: CASSEERQGGETQYF

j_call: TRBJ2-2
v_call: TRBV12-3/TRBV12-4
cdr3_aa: CASSLLLGGKVPGELFF

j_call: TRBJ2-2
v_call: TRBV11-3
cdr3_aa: CASSPGTGLTGELFF

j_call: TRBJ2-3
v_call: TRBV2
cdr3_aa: CASSLQGALTDTQYF

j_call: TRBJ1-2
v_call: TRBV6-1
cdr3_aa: CASSPIGGNGYTF

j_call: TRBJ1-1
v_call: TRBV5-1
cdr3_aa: CASSLADSITEAFF

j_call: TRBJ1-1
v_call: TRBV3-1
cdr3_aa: CASSQERGRQGSLLSTEAFF

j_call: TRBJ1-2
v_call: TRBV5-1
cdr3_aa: CASRTGGSDYGYTF

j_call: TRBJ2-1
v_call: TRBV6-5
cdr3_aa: CASSSRLAGDYNEQFF

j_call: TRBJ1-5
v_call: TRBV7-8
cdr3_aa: CASSLVTGLSNQPQHF

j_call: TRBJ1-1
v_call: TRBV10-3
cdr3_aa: CAISDSARPNTEAFF

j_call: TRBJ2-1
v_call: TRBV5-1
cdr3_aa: CASSFSIYNEQFF